This passage covers 10 T cell receptor beta chains from one sample sequenced in a study of blood T cell repertoires in COVID-19. TCRdb keeps only in-frame clones here, not all; method: immunoSEQ multiplex PCR. Of hundreds of thousands of clones listed, around nine tenths are singletons. The sequenced material came from peripheral blood. The receptors stem from a woman younger than 30 who had recovered from COVID-19.

The chain links TRBV21-1 to TRBJ2-1; TRBD2 is taken as the D call from the table, unchecked against the DNA. TRBV21-1 is assigned pseudogene status. The CDR3 has 16 amino acids. The CDR3 DNA reads TGTGCCAGCAGCTCACACCTACTCCTCGGGGGGAATGAGCAGTTCTTC. Protein: CASSSHLLLGGNEQFF.

The J gene is TRBJ2-5, the V gene TRBV11-3; a weak D match, TRBD2 (5 bases). Germline CDR1 is SGHNT and CDR2 is YENEEA. The CDR3 has 15 residues. V was shortened by 1 base and J by 1 base, with 10 bases between the two germline ends. The CDR3 sequence: CASSLGRDTQETQYF. As DNA, the CDR3 is TGTGCCAGCAGCTTAGGACGGGATACCCAAGAGACCCAGTACTTC.

This clone has just one count. The chain is built from TRBV5-6 and TRBJ1-1; the D is unclear. Between the trimmed V and J ends, which lost 0 bases and 2 bases, there was a span of 8 bases. The CDR3 covers 14 residues. CDR1 and CDR2 from the germline V gene are SGHDT and YYEEEE. The CDR3 DNA reads as TGTGCCAGCAGCTTGGACAGATACAACACTGAAGCTTTCTTT. This encodes CASSLDRYNTEAFF. Using reference TRBV5-6 and TRBJ1-1 for the parts outside the CDR3, the full variable domain is DAGVTQSPTHLIKTRGQQVTLRCSPKSGHDTVSWYQQALGQGPQFIFQYYEEEERQRGNFPDRFSGHQFPNYSSELNVNALLLGDSALYLCASSLDRYNTEAFFGQGTRLTVV.

V and J are TRBV4-1 and TRBJ2-2; TRBD2 aligns across 7 bases. From germline, CDR1 is MGHRA and CDR2 YSYEKL. V trimming: 3 bases; J trimming: 4 bases; junction bases outside the gene matches: 5. CDR3 size: 15 residues. For the CDR3, the DNA is TGCGCCAGCAGCCAGCCGGGAGGTATCACCGGGGAGCTGTTTTTT. Protein sequence: CASSQPGGITGELFF.

CDR3 bases: TGTGCCAGGGGGGCTGACCGGGTGAGGAGCCACGAGCAGTACGTC. Translating gives CARGADRVRSHEQYV. This sequence joins TRBV6-5 and TRBJ2-7, with D possibly matching TRBD1 (6 bases). Looked up from germline, CDR1 is MNHEY and CDR2 is SVGAGI. There are 15 residues in the CDR3. V lost 9 bases and J lost 5, with 23 bases in between.

This clone showed up just once. This chain links TRBV7-8 with TRBJ1-4, with D uncertain. The V and J ends lost 2 bases and 7 bases respectively, with 11 bases between them. This CDR3 has 14 residues. Germline lookup yields CDR1 SGHVS and CDR2 FQNEAQ. Here the CDR3 reads CASSLYQRGEKLFF. For the CDR3, the DNA is TGTGCCAGCAGCTTATATCAACGGGGTGAAAAACTGTTTTTT.

V and J are TRBV10-3 and TRBJ1-2, with a weak D call TRBD1 (5 bases). CDR1 ENHRY and CDR2 SYGVKD come from the germline V gene. This CDR3 comprises 12 residues. Trimming shortened V by 8 bases and J by 7 bases, and 14 bases separated the two germline ends. The CDR3 spells CAIGEGSFGYTF. As DNA, the CDR3 is TGTGCCATCGGGGAGGGGTCGTTTGGCTACACCTTC.

The rearrangement joins TRBV5-6 to TRBJ1-5; D gene ambiguous. The CDR3 covers 16 residues. With 1 base removed from V and 0 bases from J, the gap between germline ends came to 11 bases. Germline lookup yields CDR1 SGHDT and CDR2 YYEEEE. CDR3 bases: TGTGCCAGCAGCTTGTTTTCAGGTGATAGCAATCAGCCCCAGCATTTT. Translating it yields CASSLFSGDSNQPQHF.

The V and J genes are TRBV10-3 and TRBJ1-1; no firm D call. The CDR3 has 14 amino acids. Trimming cost V 8 bases and J 0 bases, with 13 bases left between them. CDR1 is ENHRY, CDR2 SYGVKD, per germline. CDR3 DNA: TGTGCCATCCTAAGACAAGGCCTGAACACTGAAGCTTTCTTT. Amino acids: CAILRQGLNTEAFF.

The chain carries TRBV3-1 (or the pseudogene TRBV3-2) and TRBJ2-4, with 9 bases that match TRBD2. V trimming: 0 bases; J trimming: 15 bases; junction bases outside the gene matches: 15. This CDR3 has 16 residues. The germline gives CDR1 LGHDT, CDR2 YNNKEL (reference sequence). The CDR3 nucleotides are TGTGCCAGCAGCCAAGACCAGGGAGCGGGAGGCGCCCATTTGTACTTC. Residues: CASSQDQGAGGAHLYF.